A single T cell receptor beta chain is shown here with its context. The sample comes from a study of blood T cell repertoires in COVID-19. About the study: Spain, Italy and the United States supplied samples that represented acute and convalescent COVID-19.

Germline loops: CDR1 MGHRA, CDR2 YSYEKL. The J segment lost 3 bases and the V segment lost 11 bases, leaving 26 bases of the junction unmatched. CDR3 size: 19 residues. Some clones are missing from TCRdb's copy, which holds only in-frame ones; the method was immunoSEQ multiplex PCR. The repertoire holds 200,000 to 250,000 clones, about 80% seen once, with about 2.1% in the top ten. The V and J genes are TRBV4-1 and TRBJ1-1; 8 nucleotides align to TRBD1. The receptor was isolated from a woman between 55 and 75 years old with acute or convalescent COVID-19. Sample: peripheral blood. In DNA form, the CDR3 reads TGCGCCGGTTTGATCGGGACAGGCAAACCTATTCGGGGAGACACTGAAGCTTTCTTT. Residues: CAGLIGTGKPIRGDTEAFF.